A selection of T cell receptor beta chains follows, all from one sample in a study of CD4 T cells in relation to SARS-CoV-2 and coronaviruses. Method: immunoSEQ multiplex PCR; TCRdb's copy keeps in-frame clones and lacks some. The data contain tens of thousands of clones, about 80% of them seen just once; the ten biggest clones take up around 15%. The antigens for these receptors are not known. The sample comprised CD4+ T cells from PBMCs, cultured in vitro. These receptors all come from a human donor in good health. Both conserved end residues are part of each CDR3. D genes are given only for firm matches. Clone size is given for some rows only: seen once, a few or many times, or a class if the clone is expanded.

-	TRBD1	TRBJ2-6	18	TRBV5-1	CASSLAGTGSPGANVLTF	TGCGCCAGCAGCTTGGCCGGGACAGGCTCCCCTGGGGCCAACGTCCTGACTTTC
-	-	TRBJ2-7	16	TRBV9	CASSVEAASRPYEQYF	TGTGCCAGCAGCGTAGAGGCGGCATCCCGTCCCTACGAGCAGTACTTC
-	TRBD1	TRBJ1-5	14	TRBV30	CAWSANRGGQPQHF	TGTGCCTGGAGTGCTAACAGGGGAGGACAGCCCCAGCATTTT
-	TRBD1	TRBJ2-5	15	TRBV6-5	CASSYPRQGEETQYF	TGTGCCAGCAGTTACCCCCGACAGGGGGAAGAGACCCAGTACTTC
-	-	TRBJ2-3	14	TRBV7-2	CASSLVGPTDTQYF	TGTGCCAGCAGCTTAGTCGGGCCCACAGATACGCAGTATTTT
-	-	TRBJ2-7	15	TRBV6-2/TRBV6-3	CASSYLTGLPHEQYF	TGTGCCAGCAGTTATTTGACAGGTCTCCCCCACGAGCAGTACTTC
-	TRBD2	TRBJ2-2	18	TRBV9	CASSVGFGEGRWTGELFF	TGTGCCAGCAGCGTAGGATTCGGGGAGGGCCGTTGGACCGGGGAGCTGTTTTTT
few	-	TRBJ1-2	13	TRBV7-9	CASSLESVSGYTF	TGTGCCAGCAGCTTAGAGTCAGTCAGTGGCTACACCTTC
few	-	TRBJ1-1	13	TRBV2	CASSGSMNTEAFF	TGTGCCAGCAGTGGCAGCATGAACACTGAAGCTTTCTTT
-	-	TRBJ2-7	14	TRBV7-9	CASTETGSGYEQYF	TGTGCCAGCACCGAAACAGGGTCGGGATACGAGCAGTACTTC
-	-	TRBJ1-2	15	TRBV4-1	CASSPGDGPNYGYTF	TGCGCCAGCAGCCCAGGGGACGGCCCTAACTATGGCTACACCTTC
-	-	TRBJ2-5	16	TRBV4-2	CASSQGRSGLQETQYF	TGTGCCAGCAGCCAAGGTCGTAGCGGCCTCCAAGAGACCCAGTACTTC
-	TRBD2	TRBJ2-1	17	TRBV4-1	CASSKGLAGASAREQFF	TGCGCCAGCAGCAAAGGACTAGCGGGAGCGTCTGCGCGCGAGCAGTTCTTC
few	-	TRBJ2-1	14	TRBV18	CASSPGGAYNEQFF	TGTGCCAGCTCACCAGGGGGCGCATACAATGAGCAGTTCTTC
once	TRBD1	TRBJ1-2	14	TRBV7-9	CASSSQTGVGGYTF	TGTGCCAGCAGCTCCCAGACAGGGGTGGGTGGCTACACCTTC
-	-	TRBJ2-5	13	TRBV4-1	CASSARDTETQYF	TGCGCCAGCAGCGCCCGGGACACCGAGACCCAGTACTTC
-	-	TRBJ1-5	13	TRBV29-1	CSVSQGPNQPQHF	TGCAGCGTTAGCCAGGGCCCCAATCAGCCCCAGCATTTT
-	TRBD2	TRBJ2-3	18	TRBV11-3	CASSLDARSAGGADTQYF	TGTGCCAGCAGCTTAGATGCTCGATCAGCGGGGGGCGCAGATACGCAGTATTTT
few	TRBD1	TRBJ1-5	15	TRBV19	CASSIRGDRNQPQHF	TGTGCCAGTAGTATCAGGGGGGATCGGAATCAGCCCCAGCATTTT
-	-	TRBJ2-7	12	TRBV4-1	CASSHFQGEQYF	TGCGCCAGCAGCCACTTTCAGGGGGAGCAGTACTTC
once	-	TRBJ1-5	15	TRBV6-5	CASRDRGGGNQPQHF	TGTGCCAGCAGGGACCGGGGGGGCGGCAATCAGCCCCAGCATTTT
-	-	TRBJ1-1	13	TRBV5-5	CASSLLQNTEAFF	TGTGCCAGCAGCTTACTACAGAACACTGAAGCTTTCTTT
-	-	TRBJ1-5	15	TRBV3-1/TRBV3-2	CASSQEGTSTRPQHF	TGTGCCAGCAGCCAAGAAGGCACGAGCACGCGGCCCCAGCATTTT
-	-	TRBJ1-1	14	TRBV25-1	CASSRGAVGAEAFF	TGTGCCAGCAGTAGAGGGGCGGTGGGCGCTGAAGCTTTCTTT
-	-	TRBJ2-1	12	TRBV29-1	CSGDVLHNEQFF	TGCAGCGGGGATGTGCTTCACAATGAGCAGTTCTTC
-	-	TRBJ2-5	17	TRBV3-1/TRBV3-2	CASSHWGLIGEEASQYF	TGTGCCAGCAGCCATTGGGGACTGATCGGGGAAGAAGCGTCCCAGTACTTC
-	-	TRBJ2-7	19	TRBV3-1/TRBV3-2	CASSQEFGLGTSGSYEQYF	TGTGCCAGCAGCCAAGAATTCGGGTTAGGGACTTCGGGGTCCTACGAGCAGTACTTC
few	-	TRBJ2-7	13	TRBV27	CASSLIPAQEQYF	TGTGCCAGCAGTTTAATCCCTGCTCAGGAGCAGTACTTC
-	TRBD2	TRBJ2-6	16	TRBV5-4	CASSYGLAGGANVLTF	TGTGCCAGCAGCTACGGACTAGCGGGGGGGGCCAACGTCCTGACTTTC